This T cell receptor beta chain emerged from a study of blood T cells in healthy people across ages. General study findings and limits: TCR beta diversity, measured per million T cells, fell in a roughly linear way with age.

As regards this clonotype: What it binds is unknown.

With a J-beta primer mix and a sample-barcoded 5' primer, a second PCR ran 7 to 11 cycles. MiXCR, run by TCRdb on the 5' RACE reads, gives a single entry per CDR3 protein. The sample consists of about 1.6 million distinct CDR3 sequences, about 31% of them appearing once. Every participating donor contributed 7.5 to 10 milliliters of peripheral blood through a draw. The extraction recovered at least 5.5 micrograms of total RNA per sample. The sample was blood. The sequence derives from a woman in her thirties in good health.

CDR3 bases: TGCAGCGTTGCGACAGGTTACAATGAGCAGTTCTTC. Its protein is CSVATGYNEQFF. The chain couples TRBV29-1 to TRBJ2-1; D possibly corresponds to TRBD1 (6 bases). The CDR3 is made up of 12 amino acids. Germline CDR1 SQVTM, CDR2 ANQGSEA. V was shortened by 4 bases and J by 4 bases, with 8 bases between the two germline ends.